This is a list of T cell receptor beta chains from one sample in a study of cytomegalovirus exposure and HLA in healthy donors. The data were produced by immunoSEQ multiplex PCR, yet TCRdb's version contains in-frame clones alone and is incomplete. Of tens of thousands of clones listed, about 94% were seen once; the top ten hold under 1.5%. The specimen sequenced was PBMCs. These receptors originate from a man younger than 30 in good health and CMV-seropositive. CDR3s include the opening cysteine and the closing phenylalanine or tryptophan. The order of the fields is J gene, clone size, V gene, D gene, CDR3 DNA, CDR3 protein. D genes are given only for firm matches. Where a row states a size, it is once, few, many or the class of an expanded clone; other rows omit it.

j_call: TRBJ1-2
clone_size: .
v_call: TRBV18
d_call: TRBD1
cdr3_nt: TGTGCCAGCTCGCCCCGACAGGGCACTAACTATGGCTACACCTTC
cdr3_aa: CASSPRQGTNYGYTF

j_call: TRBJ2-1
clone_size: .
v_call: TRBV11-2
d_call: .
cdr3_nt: TGTGCCAGCAGTTTATCCGGGACTTCCTCACAGGAGCAGTTCTTC
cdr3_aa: CASSLSGTSSQEQFF

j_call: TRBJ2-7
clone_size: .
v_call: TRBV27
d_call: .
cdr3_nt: TGTGCCAGCAGTCAAACGCGGGACAGCCGGGGGCAGTACTTC
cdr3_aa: CASSQTRDSRGQYF

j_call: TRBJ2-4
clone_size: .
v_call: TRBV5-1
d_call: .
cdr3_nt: TGCGCCAGCAGCTTGGCCTCTGAGACTACTAAGTACTTC
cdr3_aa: CASSLASETTKYF

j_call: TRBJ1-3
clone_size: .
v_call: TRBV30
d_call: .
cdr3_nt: TGTGCCTGGAAGCCCCGAATCTCTGGAAACACCATATATTTT
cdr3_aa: CAWKPRISGNTIYF

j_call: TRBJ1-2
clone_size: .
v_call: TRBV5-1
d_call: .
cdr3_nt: TGCGCCAGCAGCGATGACAACGGCTACACCTTC
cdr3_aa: CASSDDNGYTF

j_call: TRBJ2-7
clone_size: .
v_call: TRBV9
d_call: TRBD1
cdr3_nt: TGTGCCAGCAGCGTTTGGACAGGGGCTACCTACGAGCAGTACTTC
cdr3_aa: CASSVWTGATYEQYF

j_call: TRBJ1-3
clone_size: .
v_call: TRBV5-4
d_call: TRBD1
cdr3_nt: TGTGCCAGCAGCTTTACAGGGGGCGCTTCTGGAAACACCATATATTTT
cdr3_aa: CASSFTGGASGNTIYF

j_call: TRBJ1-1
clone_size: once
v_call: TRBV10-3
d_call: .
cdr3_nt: TGTGCCATCAGTGTTAGGGGAACTGAAGCTTTCTTT
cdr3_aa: CAISVRGTEAFF

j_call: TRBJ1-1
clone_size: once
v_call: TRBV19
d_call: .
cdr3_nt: TGTGCCAGTAGCCTGCCGGGGGATTACACTGAAGCTTTCTTT
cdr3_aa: CASSLPGDYTEAFF

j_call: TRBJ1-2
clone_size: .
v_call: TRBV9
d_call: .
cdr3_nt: TGTGCCAGCAGCGCACAGAAAGTTCCGAACAACTATGGCTACACCTTC
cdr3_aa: CASSAQKVPNNYGYTF

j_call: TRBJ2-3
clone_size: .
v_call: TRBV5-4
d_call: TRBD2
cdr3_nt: TGTGCCAGCAGTGTATTAGCGGGAATACCCACAGATACGCAGTATTTT
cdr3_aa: CASSVLAGIPTDTQYF

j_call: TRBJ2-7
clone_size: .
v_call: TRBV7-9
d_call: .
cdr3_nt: TGTGCCAGCAGCTTAGCGTCCGTCTCCGAGCAGTACTTC
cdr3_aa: CASSLASVSEQYF

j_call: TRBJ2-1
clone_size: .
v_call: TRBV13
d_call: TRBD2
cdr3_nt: TGTGCCAGCAGCTTAGTCGCGGGGGGGTTAAATGAGCAGTTCTTC
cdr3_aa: CASSLVAGGLNEQFF

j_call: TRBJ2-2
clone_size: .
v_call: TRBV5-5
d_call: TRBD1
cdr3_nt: TGTGCCAGCAGCTTGGGTCTAGGGGGCCGAACCGGGGAGCTGTTTTTT
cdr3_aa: CASSLGLGGRTGELFF

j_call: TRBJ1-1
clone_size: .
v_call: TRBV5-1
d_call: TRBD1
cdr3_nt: TGCGCCAGCAGCCCCGACAGGGCGAACACTGAAGCTTTCTTT
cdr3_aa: CASSPDRANTEAFF

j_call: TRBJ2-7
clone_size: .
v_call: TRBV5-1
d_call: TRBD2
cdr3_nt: TGCGCCAGCAGCTTGGCGGGGGGTGATTCCTACGAGCAGTACTTC
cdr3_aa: CASSLAGGDSYEQYF

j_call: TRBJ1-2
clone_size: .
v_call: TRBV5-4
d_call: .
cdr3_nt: TGTGCCAGCAGCCCGGGGGTGGGAGGCCGGGATCGCTACACCTTC
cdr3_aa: CASSPGVGGRDRYTF

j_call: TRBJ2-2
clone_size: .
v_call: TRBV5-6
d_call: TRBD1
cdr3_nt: TGTGCCAGCAGCTCGACAGGGGGCTTTACCGGGGAGCTGTTTTTT
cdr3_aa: CASSSTGGFTGELFF

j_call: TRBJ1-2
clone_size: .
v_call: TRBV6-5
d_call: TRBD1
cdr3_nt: TGTGCCAGCAGTTACACGGGACAGGGGGCAGGTGGCTACACCTTC
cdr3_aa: CASSYTGQGAGGYTF

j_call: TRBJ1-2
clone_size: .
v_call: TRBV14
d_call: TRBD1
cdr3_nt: TGTGCCAGCAGCCCGGGACAGAAGTATGGCTACACCTTC
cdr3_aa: CASSPGQKYGYTF

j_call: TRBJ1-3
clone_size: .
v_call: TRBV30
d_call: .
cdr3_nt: TGTGCCTGGAGAAGGGGGTACTCTGGAAACACCATATATTTT
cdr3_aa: CAWRRGYSGNTIYF

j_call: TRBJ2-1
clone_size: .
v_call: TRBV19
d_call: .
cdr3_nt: TGTGCCAGCTGCCCAGGGACTCGTCAATCACATGAGCAGTTCTTC
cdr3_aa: CASCPGTRQSHEQFF

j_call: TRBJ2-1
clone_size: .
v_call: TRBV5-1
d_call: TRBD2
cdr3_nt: TGCGCCAGCCGGGAGGACTCATACAATGAGCAGTTCTTC
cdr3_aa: CASREDSYNEQFF

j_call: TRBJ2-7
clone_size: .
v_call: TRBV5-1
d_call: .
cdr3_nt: TGCGCCAGCAGCTTGGACAGGGGGGGCTACGAGCAGTACTTC
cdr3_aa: CASSLDRGGYEQYF

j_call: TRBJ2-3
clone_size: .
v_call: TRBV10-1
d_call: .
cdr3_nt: TGCGCCAGCAGTCGTCTAGCTCCCACAGATACGCAGTATTTT
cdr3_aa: CASSRLAPTDTQYF

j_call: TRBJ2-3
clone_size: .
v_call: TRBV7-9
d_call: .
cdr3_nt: TGTGCCAGCAGCTTATGGGGGCGCGGCACAGATACGCAGTATTTT
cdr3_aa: CASSLWGRGTDTQYF

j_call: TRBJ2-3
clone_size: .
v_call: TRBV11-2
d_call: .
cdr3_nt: TGTGCCAGCAGCTTAGGCTGGGCTACGCAGTATTTT
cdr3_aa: CASSLGWATQYF

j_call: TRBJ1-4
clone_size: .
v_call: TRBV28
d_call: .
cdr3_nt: TGTGCCAGCAGTTACAACCGGGACACGACTGAAAAACTGTTTTTT
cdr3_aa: CASSYNRDTTEKLFF

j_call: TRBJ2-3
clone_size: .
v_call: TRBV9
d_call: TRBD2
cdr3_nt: TGTGCCAGCAGCGCGGACTTAGGACTAGATGGGTGGGATACGCAGTATTTT
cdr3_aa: CASSADLGLDGWDTQYF

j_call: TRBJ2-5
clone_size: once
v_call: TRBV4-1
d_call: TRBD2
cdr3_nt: TGCGCCAGCAGCCAAGAACCGGGACTAGCGGGGGGCCAAGAGACCCAGTACTTC
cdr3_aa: CASSQEPGLAGGQETQYF

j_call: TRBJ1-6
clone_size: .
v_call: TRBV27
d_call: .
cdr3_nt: TGTGCCAGCAGTCGGGCAGGCCGGGACACGAATTCACCCCTCCACTTT
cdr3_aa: CASSRAGRDTNSPLHF

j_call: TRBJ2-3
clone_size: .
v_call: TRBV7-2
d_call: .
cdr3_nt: TGTGCCAGCAGCCGAGGTGGGGCGGGGTTGGCAGATACGCAGTATTTT
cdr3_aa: CASSRGGAGLADTQYF

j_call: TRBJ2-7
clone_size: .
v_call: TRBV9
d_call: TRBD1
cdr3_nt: TGTGCCAGCAGCCTCCCAAGGACAGGGGAGAGGGAGCAGTACTTC
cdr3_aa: CASSLPRTGEREQYF

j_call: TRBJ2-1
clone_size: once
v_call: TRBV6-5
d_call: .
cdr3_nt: TGTGCCAGCAGTTATCGAGGGGGTCCTTACAATGAGCAGTTCTTC
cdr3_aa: CASSYRGGPYNEQFF

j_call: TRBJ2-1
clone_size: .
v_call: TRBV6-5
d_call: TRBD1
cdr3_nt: TGTGCCAGCAGTTACTCCCTGGGACAGGGGGCGAATGAGCAGTTCTTC
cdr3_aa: CASSYSLGQGANEQFF

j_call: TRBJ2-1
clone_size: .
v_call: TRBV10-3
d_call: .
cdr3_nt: TGTGCCATCAGTGCAGGACTCTCCTACAATGAGCAGTTCTTC
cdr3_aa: CAISAGLSYNEQFF

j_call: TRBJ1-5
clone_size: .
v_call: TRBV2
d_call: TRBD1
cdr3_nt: TGTGCCAGCACATCACAGGGGTATCAGCCCCAGCATTTT
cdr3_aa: CASTSQGYQPQHF

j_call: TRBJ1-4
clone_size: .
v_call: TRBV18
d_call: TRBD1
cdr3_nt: TGTGCCAGCTCACCACGCGGGACAGGGTATGAAAAACTGTTTTTT
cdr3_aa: CASSPRGTGYEKLFF

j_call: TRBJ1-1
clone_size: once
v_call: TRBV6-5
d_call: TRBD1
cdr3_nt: TGTGCCAGCAGCATGACAGGGGTCACTGAAGCTTTCTTT
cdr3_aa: CASSMTGVTEAFF

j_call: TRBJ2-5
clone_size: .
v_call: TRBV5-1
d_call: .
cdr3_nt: TGCGCCAGCAGTCAAACTCGAGAAACCCAGTACTTC
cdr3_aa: CASSQTRETQYF

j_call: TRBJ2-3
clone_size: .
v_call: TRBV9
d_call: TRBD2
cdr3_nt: TGTGCCAGCAGCGCTCCGACTAGCGGGGGGGAATACACAGATACGCAGTATTTT
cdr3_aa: CASSAPTSGGEYTDTQYF

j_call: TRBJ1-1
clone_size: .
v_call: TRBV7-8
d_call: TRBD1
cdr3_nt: TGTGCCAGCAGTCTACACGGGGACAGGGTCAGCACTGAAGCTTTCTTT
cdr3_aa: CASSLHGDRVSTEAFF

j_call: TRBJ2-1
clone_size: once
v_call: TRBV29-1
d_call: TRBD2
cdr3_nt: TGCAGCGTTGGGGAGGCGGGAGGGCCCGGCAATGAGCAGTTCTTC
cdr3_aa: CSVGEAGGPGNEQFF

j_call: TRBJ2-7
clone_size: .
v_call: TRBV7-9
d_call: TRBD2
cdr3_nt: TGTGCCAGCAGCCCGGGGACTAGCGGCCACGAGCAGTACTTC
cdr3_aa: CASSPGTSGHEQYF

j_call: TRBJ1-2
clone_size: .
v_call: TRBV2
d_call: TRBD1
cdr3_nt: TGTGCCAGCAGAGGTGGGGCAGGGGGTCGGTCCTTTGGCTACACCTTC
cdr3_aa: CASRGGAGGRSFGYTF

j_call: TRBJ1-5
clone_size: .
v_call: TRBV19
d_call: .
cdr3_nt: TGTGCCACCCTACAGGGCTATAGCAATCAGCCCCAGCATTTT
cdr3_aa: CATLQGYSNQPQHF

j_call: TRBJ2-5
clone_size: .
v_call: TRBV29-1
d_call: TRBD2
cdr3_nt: TGCAGCGCCCCACCGGGGGGACGTCGAGAGACCCAGTACTTC
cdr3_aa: CSAPPGGRRETQYF

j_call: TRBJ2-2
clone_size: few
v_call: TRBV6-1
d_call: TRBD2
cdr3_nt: TGTGCCAGCACCGTAGCGGGAGACACCGGGGAGCTGTTTTTT
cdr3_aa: CASTVAGDTGELFF

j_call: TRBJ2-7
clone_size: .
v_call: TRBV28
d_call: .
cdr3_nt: TGTGCCAGCAGTTTGGCCCCCTACGAGCAGTACTTC
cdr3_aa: CASSLAPYEQYF

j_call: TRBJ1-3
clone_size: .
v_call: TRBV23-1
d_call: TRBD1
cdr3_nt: TGCGCCAGCAGTCGCACGACAGGGTACAGGGACACCATATATTTT
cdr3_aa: CASSRTTGYRDTIYF

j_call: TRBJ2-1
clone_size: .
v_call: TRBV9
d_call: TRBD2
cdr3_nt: TGTGCCAGCAGTTCAACTAGCGGGGTGACTGAGCAGTTCTTC
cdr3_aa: CASSSTSGVTEQFF

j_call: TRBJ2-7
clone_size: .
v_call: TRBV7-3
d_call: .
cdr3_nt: TGTGCCAGCAGCTTAGACAGTCTCGCCGAGCAGTACTTC
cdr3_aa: CASSLDSLAEQYF

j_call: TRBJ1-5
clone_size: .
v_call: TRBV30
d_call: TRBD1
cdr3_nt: TGTGCCTGGAGCACGGGACAGGGGGGGCAGCCCCAGCATTTT
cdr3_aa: CAWSTGQGGQPQHF

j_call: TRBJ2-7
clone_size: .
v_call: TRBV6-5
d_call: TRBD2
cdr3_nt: TGTGCCAGCAGTTATGCTAGCGGGAGTTACGAGCAGTACTTC
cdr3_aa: CASSYASGSYEQYF

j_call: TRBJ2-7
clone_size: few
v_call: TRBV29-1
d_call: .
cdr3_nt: TGCAGCGCGTCTCACAGGGACCCATACGAGCAGTACTTC
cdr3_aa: CSASHRDPYEQYF

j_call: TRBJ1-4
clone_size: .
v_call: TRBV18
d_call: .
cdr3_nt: TGTGCCAGCTCTCCGGACACCGGGGGAGAAAAACTGTTTTTT
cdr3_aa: CASSPDTGGEKLFF